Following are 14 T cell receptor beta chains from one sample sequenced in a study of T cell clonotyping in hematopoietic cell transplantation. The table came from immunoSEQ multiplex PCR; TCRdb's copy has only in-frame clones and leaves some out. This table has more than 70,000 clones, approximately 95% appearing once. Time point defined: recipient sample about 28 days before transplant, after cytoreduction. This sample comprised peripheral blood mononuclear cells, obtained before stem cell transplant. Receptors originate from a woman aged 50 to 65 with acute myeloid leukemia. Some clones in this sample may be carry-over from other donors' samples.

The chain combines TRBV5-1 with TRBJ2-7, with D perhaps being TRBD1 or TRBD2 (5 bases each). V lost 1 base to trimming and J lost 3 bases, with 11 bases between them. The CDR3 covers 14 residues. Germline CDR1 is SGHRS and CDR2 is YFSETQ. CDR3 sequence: CASSLTGGNYEQYF. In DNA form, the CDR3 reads TGCGCCAGCAGCTTGACAGGAGGAAACTACGAGCAGTACTTC.

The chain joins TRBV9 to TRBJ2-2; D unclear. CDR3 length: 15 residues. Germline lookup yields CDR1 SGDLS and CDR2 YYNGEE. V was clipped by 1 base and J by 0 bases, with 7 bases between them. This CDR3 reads CASSVRTSNTGELFF. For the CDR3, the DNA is TGTGCCAGCAGCGTAAGGACCTCGAACACCGGGGAGCTGTTTTTT.

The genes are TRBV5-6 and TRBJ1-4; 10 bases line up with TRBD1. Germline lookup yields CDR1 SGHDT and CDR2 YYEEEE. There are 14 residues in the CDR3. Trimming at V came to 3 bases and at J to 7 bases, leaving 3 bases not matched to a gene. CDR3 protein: CASSSRDRGEKLFF. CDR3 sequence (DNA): TGTGCCAGCAGCTCCCGGGACAGGGGTGAAAAACTGTTTTTT.

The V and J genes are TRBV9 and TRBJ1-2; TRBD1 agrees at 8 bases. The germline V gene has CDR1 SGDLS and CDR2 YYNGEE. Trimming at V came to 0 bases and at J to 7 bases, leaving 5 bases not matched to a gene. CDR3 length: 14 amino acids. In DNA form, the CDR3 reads TGTGCCAGCAGCGTAGGGACAGGGTTTGGTGGCTACACCTTC. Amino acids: CASSVGTGFGGYTF. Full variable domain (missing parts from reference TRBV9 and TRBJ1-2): DSGVTQTPKHLITATGQRVTLRCSPRSGDLSVYWYQQSLDQGLQFLIQYYNGEERAKGNILERFSAQQFPDLHSELNLSSLELGDSALYFCASSVGTGFGGYTFGSGTRLTVV.

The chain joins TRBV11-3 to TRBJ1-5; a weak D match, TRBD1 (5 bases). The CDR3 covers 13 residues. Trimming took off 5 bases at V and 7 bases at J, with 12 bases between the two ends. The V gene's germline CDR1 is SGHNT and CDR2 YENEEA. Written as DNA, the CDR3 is TGTGCCAGCAGCCACGAGAGGGGCCAGCCCCAGCATTTT. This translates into CASSHERGQPQHF. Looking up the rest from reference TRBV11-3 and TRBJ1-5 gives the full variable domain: EAGVVQSPRYKIIEKKQPVAFWCNPISGHNTLYWYLQNLGQGPELLIRYENEEAVDDSQLPKDRFSAERLKGVDSTLKIQPAELGDSAVYLCASSHERGQPQHFGDGTRLSIL.

The DNA of the CDR3 is TGTGCCCGTGGACTAGCGGGAGGATACAATGAGCAGTTCTTC. This gives the protein CARGLAGGYNEQFF. The V gene is TRBV30, the J gene TRBJ2-1, with 14 bases fitting TRBD2. The trim removed 8 bases at V and 4 bases at J, leaving 4 bases unmatched. The germline CDR1 and CDR2 sequences are GTSNPN and SVGIG (reference sequence). CDR3 size: 14 residues.

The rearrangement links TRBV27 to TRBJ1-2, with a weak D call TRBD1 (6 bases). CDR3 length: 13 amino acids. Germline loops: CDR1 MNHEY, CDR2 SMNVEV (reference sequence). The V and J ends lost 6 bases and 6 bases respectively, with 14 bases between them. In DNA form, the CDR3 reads TGTGCCAGCAGCAAGAGCCAGGGGAATGGCTACACCTTC. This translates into CASSKSQGNGYTF.

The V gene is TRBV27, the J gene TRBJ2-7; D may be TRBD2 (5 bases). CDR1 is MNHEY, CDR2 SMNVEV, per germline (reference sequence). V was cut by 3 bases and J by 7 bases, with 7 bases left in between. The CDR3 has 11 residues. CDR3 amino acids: CASSFRGEQYF. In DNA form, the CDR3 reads TGTGCCAGCAGTTTTCGAGGGGAGCAGTACTTC.

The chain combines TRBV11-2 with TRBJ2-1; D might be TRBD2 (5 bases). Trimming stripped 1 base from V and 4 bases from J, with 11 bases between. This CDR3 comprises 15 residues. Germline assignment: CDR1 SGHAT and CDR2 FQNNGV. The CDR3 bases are TGTGCCAGCAGCTTAGTAGCGATTAGATACAATGAGCAGTTCTTC. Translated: CASSLVAIRYNEQFF.

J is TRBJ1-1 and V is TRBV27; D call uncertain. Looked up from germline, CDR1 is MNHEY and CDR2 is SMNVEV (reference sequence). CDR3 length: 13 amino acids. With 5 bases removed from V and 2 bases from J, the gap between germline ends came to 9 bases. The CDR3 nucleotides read TGTGCCAGCAGTCTCCACCTTAACACTGAAGCTTTCTTT. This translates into CASSLHLNTEAFF.

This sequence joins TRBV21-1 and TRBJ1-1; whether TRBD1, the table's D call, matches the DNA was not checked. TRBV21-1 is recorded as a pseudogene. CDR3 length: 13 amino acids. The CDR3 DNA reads TGTGCCAGCAGCAAACTGGCAGGGGGCAAAGCTTTCTTT. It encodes CASSKLAGGKAFF.

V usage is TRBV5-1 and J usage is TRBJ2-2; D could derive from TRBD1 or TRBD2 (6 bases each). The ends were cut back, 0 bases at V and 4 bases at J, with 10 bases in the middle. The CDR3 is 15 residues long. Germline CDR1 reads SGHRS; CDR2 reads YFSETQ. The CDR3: CASSLGGGSTGELFF. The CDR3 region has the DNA TGCGCCAGCAGCTTGGGAGGGGGGAGCACCGGGGAGCTGTTTTTT.

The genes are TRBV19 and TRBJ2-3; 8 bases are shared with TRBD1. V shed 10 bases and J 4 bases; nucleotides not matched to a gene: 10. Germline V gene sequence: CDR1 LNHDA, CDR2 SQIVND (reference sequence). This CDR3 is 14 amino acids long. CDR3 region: CATRRQGPSDTQYF. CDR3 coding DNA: TGTGCCACGCGTAGACAGGGGCCATCAGATACGCAGTATTTT.

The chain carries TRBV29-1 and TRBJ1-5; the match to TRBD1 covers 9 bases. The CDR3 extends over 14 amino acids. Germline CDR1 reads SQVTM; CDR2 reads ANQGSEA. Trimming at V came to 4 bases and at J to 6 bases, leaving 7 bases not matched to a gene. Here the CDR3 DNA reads TGCAGCGTTGGATCGGGACAGGGAGGTCAGCCCCAGCATTTT. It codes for CSVGSGQGGQPQHF.